The entry below describes one T cell receptor (beta chain). Its target is unknown. One junction end disagrees with the germline gene, perhaps due to a read error. Uncontrolled infection, other autoimmune disease, pregnancy or lactation disqualified patients from enrolment. In making diagnoses, clinical symptoms, serum thyroxine and TRAb, thyroid ultrasound and orbital computed tomography were all used. The data originate from a study of T cells in Graves' hyperthyroidism and ophthalmopathy. Overall study findings and caveats: Blood also held most thyroid clonotypes expanded beyond 0.001.

The investigators amplified TCR beta CDR3 regions from RNA transcripts. The HTBI set primed first-round TCR CDR3 RT-PCR. TCRdb recomputed calls from the multiplex PCR reads with MiXCR, one row per CDR3 protein. Of 490,000 or so distinct CDR3 sequences listed, 46% are singletons. This CDR3 is built from 15 residues. Germline CDR1 reads ENHRY; CDR2 reads SYGVKD. This TCR derives from an adult woman with Graves' disease, either hyperthyroidism or ophthalmopathy (not recorded which). This rearrangement joins TRBV10-3 to TRBJ1-2, with D tentatively TRBD1 (5 bases). Sequencing input: peripheral blood or thyroid tissue (not recorded which). DNA of the CDR3: TGTGCCATCTACCGGGGCAGGGAACGCGGCCATGGCTACGCCTTC. Translated: CAIYRGRERGHGYAF.